One sample yielded the 9 T cell receptor beta chains listed below, sequenced in a study of control samples from healthy donors and cancer patients. Method: immunoSEQ multiplex PCR; TCRdb's copy keeps in-frame clones and lacks some. This table has fewer than 20,000 clones, around 87% appearing once. Sequencing used PBMCs. These receptors all stem from a woman between 70 and 85 years old with colorectal cancer.

The chain couples TRBV7-3 to TRBJ2-2; perhaps D is TRBD1 or TRBD2 (7 bases each). V gave up 5 bases and J gave up 3 bases, with 13 bases separating them. CDR3 length: 15 residues. CDR1 and CDR2 from the germline V gene are SGHTA and FQGTGA. The CDR3 nucleotides are TGTGCCAGCAGCCCTCAGGGGGGGCACACCGGGGAGCTGTTTTTT. Protein sequence: CASSPQGGHTGELFF.

This chain links TRBV10-1 with TRBJ2-7; 11 nucleotides align to TRBD2. Germline CDR1 is WNHNN and CDR2 is SYGVQD (reference sequence). The CDR3 is 15 residues long. The J segment lost 2 bases and the V segment lost 7 bases, leaving 7 bases of the junction unmatched. The CDR3 region is CASTTRLAGPYEQYF. The DNA for the CDR3 is TGCGCCAGCACTACCAGACTAGCGGGACCCTACGAGCAGTACTTC.

This clone was seen once. The V call is TRBV20-1, the J call TRBJ2-1, with a tentative D call TRBD2 (6 bases). Germline CDR1 and CDR2: DFQATT and SNEGSKA (reference sequence). This CDR3 is built from 11 residues. V was pared by 3 bases and J by 8 bases, with 8 bases between. This CDR3 reads CSASWGDEQFF. CDR3 nucleotides: TGCAGTGCTAGTTGGGGGGATGAGCAGTTCTTC.

This chain links TRBV19 with TRBJ2-2, with 7 bases lining up with TRBD1. The V and J ends lost 5 bases and 5 bases, in that order; junction bases with no gene match: 20. From germline, CDR1 is LNHDA and CDR2 SQIVND (reference sequence). The CDR3 runs to 19 residues. The CDR3 loop is CASSPRPSSGTVRTGELFF. DNA of the CDR3: TGTGCCAGTAGTCCAAGGCCGTCTTCCGGGACAGTCAGAACCGGGGAGCTGTTTTTT.

This rearrangement joins TRBV12-3 or TRBV12-4 to TRBJ2-7; the D gene is possibly TRBD1 (5 bases). This CDR3 region has 13 residues. The V end lost 5 bases, the J end lost 4 bases, and 12 bases lay between the germline ends. The CDR3 sequence: CASSPYQGYEQYF. The CDR3 DNA reads TGTGCCAGCAGTCCTTACCAGGGATACGAGCAGTACTTC.

The sample holds one count of this clone. The chain carries TRBV5-1 and TRBJ1-1; TRBD1 matches at 8 bases. Germline V gene sequence: CDR1 SGHRS, CDR2 YFSETQ. J gave up 2 bases and V 3 bases, and 3 bases lay outside the gene matches. The length of the CDR3 is 14 residues. CDR3 in amino acids: CASSSGQGNTEAFF. The CDR3 nucleotides are TGCGCCAGCAGCTCTGGACAGGGAAACACTGAAGCTTTCTTT.

The rearrangement uses TRBV11-3 and TRBJ2-3; TRBD1 or TRBD2 may be the D gene (5 bases each). Germline V gene data show CDR1 as SGHNT and CDR2 as YENEEA. V lost 7 bases and J lost 6, with 20 bases in between. CDR3 length equals 15 residues. The CDR3 sequence is CASTPWSGAGDTQYF. CDR3 sequence (DNA): TGTGCCAGCACCCCATGGTCCGGGGCCGGGGATACGCAGTATTTT.

The chain has TRBV27 and TRBJ2-2, with TRBD2 matching over 8 bases. CDR1 MNHEY and CDR2 SMNVEV come from the germline V gene (reference sequence). Trimming cost V 0 bases and J 4 bases; bases outside gene matches: 7. This CDR3 is 17 amino acids long. The CDR3 sequence: CASSLSPAGGVTGELFF. In DNA, the CDR3 is TGTGCCAGCAGTTTATCCCCGGCGGGGGGAGTCACCGGGGAGCTGTTTTTT.

The V gene is TRBV2, the J gene TRBJ1-1; TRBD1 agrees at 7 bases. The V gene's germline CDR1 is SNHLY and CDR2 FYNNEI. The CDR3 spans 14 residues. After removal of 8 bases from V and 4 bases from J, the junction contained 10 bases not matched to a gene. The CDR3 reads CASRITGEGTEAFF. The CDR3 bases are TGTGCCAGCCGGATAACAGGGGAGGGCACTGAAGCTTTCTTT.